This TCR beta chain was identified in a study of blood T cell repertoires in COVID-19 (dated by TCRdb to between 2020 and 2021). Regarding the study in general: Collaborator samples came from the United States, Italy and Spain and covered acute and convalescent phases of COVID-19. Samples came from the ongoing ImmuneRACE study (first 160 participants) plus 1,254 subjects from 6 global collaborators. Deeply sampled blood TCRbeta repertoires from subjects exposed to, actively infected with, or recovered from COVID-19 were included in the dataset. The material from the prospective study consisted of cDNA or gDNA derived from T cells, B-cell-depleted T cells, or PBMCs. Where available, HLA class I and class II types were obtained from metadata supplied by the sample provider rather than from assay-based typing. The repertoires were made available in a free public database intended to serve as a resource for research on the immune response to SARS-CoV-2. Sample metadata almost always included a de-identified subject ID, COVID-19 status, age in years and sex. The research as a whole found: Clinical and demographic metadata were provided uncurated, with the amount varying by source and participant.

Regarding this clone: The antigen it recognizes is unknown. No much larger clone exists at a distance of one base, and base qualities are not known.

TCRbeta CDR3 regions were amplified from genomic DNA by means of the immunoSEQ Assay, a bias-controlled multiplex PCR. The study's own analysis went as follows. Within the assay, amplification of reference gene primers was used to estimate how many nucleated cells each sample contained. Sequence reads were collapsed and filtered to measure the absolute abundance of every unique TCRbeta CDR3 rearrangement. Productive Simpson clonality was computed per sample as the square root of Simpson's diversity index over productive rearrangements. Not all clones reach the TCRdb copy of this immuneACCESS table, which keeps in-frame sequences only. Checked studies attribute under half of the gap to unresolved V genes and leave the rest unexplained. From that table come the V and J calls and clone size; the DNA was used to work out D and trimming. For this sample there are 95,000 to 120,000 clones; around 85% appear just once. Of the sample, around an eighth falls within the top ten clones.

Whole blood was collected in K2EDTA tubes by collaborating institutions according to the institutions' own protocols. Collaborator samples were shipped for TCRbeta analysis as frozen whole blood, isolated PBMCs, or DNA extracted from either sample type. The origin of this receptor is a human donor in a cohort sampled during active COVID-19. The material sequenced was peripheral blood.

The CDR3 reads as follows: CASSISAQGRTDTQYF. The sequenced DNA: TGTGCCAGTAGTATATCAGCGCAGGGTCGCACAGATACGCAGTATTTT. The rearranged segments are TRBV19 and TRBJ2-3, with TRBD1 as a weak D call on 5 bases. Taken from the germline V gene (reference sequence), the CDR1 and CDR2 loops are LNHDA and SQIVND. The CDR3, from cysteine to phenylalanine, totals 16 residues. Of the read, only the CDR3 DNA is kept; its 48 bases are in frame from base 1. V loses 2 bases, J loses 1 base, and the germline ends lie 13 bases apart. Outside the CDR3, residues come from the reference TRBV19 and TRBJ2-3 proteins, so the full variable domain is: DGGITQSPKYLFRKEGQNVTLSCEQNLNHDAMYWYRQDPGQGLRLIYYSQIVNDFQKGDIAEGYSVSREKKESFPLTVTSAQKNPTAFYLCASSISAQGRTDTQYFGPGTRLTVL.